This TCR beta chain was recovered during a study of blood T cell repertoires in COVID-19. The wider study: Collection of acute and convalescent COVID-19 samples took place in the United States, Italy and Spain. PBMCs, B-cell-depleted T cells, or T cells provided the cDNA or gDNA that made up the material.

Repertoires were generated with immunoSEQ multiplex PCR, while TCRdb's copy carries only in-frame clones and drops some. The table includes tens of thousands of clones, about 86% detected once. This TCR was sampled from a human donor in a cohort sampled during active COVID-19. The sequencing sample was made of peripheral blood.

CDR3 region: CASSFVASGSGGDEQFF. The CDR3 nucleotides are TGCGCCAGCAGCTTTGTGGCTAGCGGGAGTGGTGGCGATGAGCAGTTCTTC. This chain links TRBV5-1 with TRBJ2-1; 10 bases fit TRBD2. The CDR3 spans 17 residues. Germline V gene lookup returns CDR1 SGHRS and CDR2 YFSETQ. The ends lost 2 bases at V and 8 bases at J; junction bases unmatched: 13.